These 23 T cell receptor beta chains were all obtained from the same sample, sequenced in a study of cytomegalovirus exposure and HLA in healthy donors. Libraries were prepared by immunoSEQ multiplex PCR; TCRdb keeps only in-frame clonotypes and omits some of them. The repertoire holds tens of thousands of clones, with under 98% as singletons. The material sequenced was PBMCs. The receptors come from a man aged 25 to 45 in good health and CMV-seropositive.

The V gene is TRBV6-1, the J gene TRBJ2-1; 10 positions match TRBD2. The CDR3 consists of 17 residues. CDR1 MNHNS and CDR2 SASEGT come from the germline V gene. J gave up 4 bases and V 4 bases, and 10 bases lay outside the gene matches. In DNA form, the CDR3 reads TGTGCCAGCAGTGTAAACACCGGGACTAGCGTTTACAATGAGCAGTTCTTC. This sequence encodes CASSVNTGTSVYNEQFF.

The chain couples TRBV27 to TRBJ2-7; the D gene is possibly TRBD1 (6 bases). This CDR3 contains 16 residues. Per germline, CDR1 MNHEY and CDR2 SMNVEV (reference sequence). V was shortened by 1 base and J by 5 bases, with 18 bases between the two germline ends. CDR3 in DNA: TGTGCCAGCAGTTTATTAGGTGGGGCAGGGGACCACGAGCAGTACTTC. This codes for CASSLLGGAGDHEQYF.

The chain recombines TRBV5-4 with TRBJ2-7, with 7 bases fitting TRBD1. The CDR3 contains 13 residues. Germline values: CDR1 SGHNT, CDR2 YYREEE (reference sequence). Trimming took 4 bases from V and 7 from J; bases not matched to a gene: 8. The CDR3 DNA follows: TGTGCCAGCAGCAGACAGGGACAGCCTGAGCAGTACTTC. Residues: CASSRQGQPEQYF. Full variable domain (outside the CDR3, taken from reference TRBV5-4 and TRBJ2-7): ETGVTQSPTHLIKTRGQQVTLRCSSQSGHNTVSWYQQALGQGPQFIFQYYREEENGRGNFPPRFSGLQFPNYSSELNVNALELDDSALYLCASSRQGQPEQYFGPGTRLTVT.

The rearrangement uses TRBV28 and TRBJ2-7; TRBD1 might be the D (5 bases). The CDR3 has 13 residues. With 4 bases removed from V and 3 bases from J, the gap between germline ends came to 10 bases. Per germline, CDR1 MDHEN and CDR2 SYDVKM. CDR3 sequence (DNA): TGTGCCAGCAGTTCCGCAGGGTTCTACGAGCAGTACTTC. It is translated as CASSSAGFYEQYF.

This sequence joins TRBV7-6 and TRBJ2-2; 9 bases fit TRBD2. The CDR3 sequence is 19 residues long. Germline CDR1 SGHVS, CDR2 FNYEAQ. The J segment lost 0 bases and the V segment lost 5 bases, leaving 13 bases of the junction unmatched. The CDR3 DNA follows: TGTGCCAGCAGCCCCGGGATAGCGGGAGTATTCGCGAACACCGGGGAGCTGTTTTTT. Translating gives CASSPGIAGVFANTGELFF.

This clone has just one count. The chain carries TRBV27 and TRBJ2-3; 8 nucleotides agree with TRBD1. CDR3 size: 16 residues. Trimming at V came to 0 bases and at J to 5 bases, leaving 7 bases not matched to a gene. Germline-derived CDR1 and CDR2 are MNHEY and SMNVEV (reference sequence). CDR3 bases: TGTGCCAGCAGTTTATCGTTGGCAGGGGGCGAAGATACGCAGTATTTT. Translated, it gives CASSLSLAGGEDTQYF.

The CDR3 sequence: CASSYSTSGYTGELFF. For the CDR3, the DNA is TGTGCCAGCAGTTACAGTACTAGCGGGTACACCGGGGAGCTGTTTTTT. The chain uses TRBV6-5 and TRBJ2-2, with TRBD2 identical over 9 bases. J lost 3 bases, V lost 2 bases, and 4 bases had no gene match. CDR3 length: 16 amino acids. Germline V gene data show CDR1 as MNHEY and CDR2 as SVGAGI.

The chain employs TRBV7-8 and TRBJ2-2; 10 bases align to TRBD2. Germline V gives CDR1 SGHVS, CDR2 FQNEAQ. V gave up 5 bases and J gave up 6 bases; unmatched junction bases: 15. The CDR3 runs 18 residues. The CDR3 loop reads CASSVHPAAGGPAGELFF. The CDR3, as DNA: TGTGCCAGCAGCGTCCATCCCGCAGCGGGAGGGCCGGCCGGGGAGCTGTTTTTT.

The chain uses TRBV5-4 and TRBJ2-7; D possibly corresponds to TRBD2 (6 bases). Germline V gene data show CDR1 as SGHNT and CDR2 as YYREEE (reference sequence). V was cut by 1 base and J by 2 bases, with 10 bases left in between. The CDR3 contains 14 residues. CDR3 sequence reads: CASSLRGEAYEQYF. The DNA of the CDR3 is TGTGCCAGCAGCTTGCGCGGGGAGGCCTACGAGCAGTACTTC.

The genes are TRBV5-4 and TRBJ1-2, with 7 nucleotides matching TRBD1. Germline trimming cut 4 bases from V and 3 bases from J; bases unmatched to any gene: 3. Per the germline V gene, CDR1 is SGHNT and CDR2 is YYREEE (reference sequence). The CDR3 length is 13 residues. The CDR3 nucleotides read TGTGCCAGCAGCGACACAGGGGACTATGGCTACACCTTC. It encodes CASSDTGDYGYTF.

The gene calls are TRBV9 and TRBJ2-2; D not certain. There are 16 residues in the CDR3. V gave up 3 bases and J gave up 1 base, with 13 bases separating them. The germline gives CDR1 SGDLS, CDR2 YYNGEE. CDR3 sequence: CASSDLSKLNTGELFF. The CDR3 coding sequence is TGTGCCAGCAGCGACCTCTCTAAGCTGAACACCGGGGAGCTGTTTTTT.

The chain couples TRBV6-5 to TRBJ2-2; 7 positions agree with TRBD2. After removal of 6 bases from V and 4 bases from J, the junction contained 2 bases not matched to a gene. The CDR3 consists of 13 residues. Germline V gives CDR1 MNHEY, CDR2 SVGAGI. In DNA, the CDR3 is TGTGCCAGCAGACTAGCGTTCACCGGGGAGCTGTTTTTT. It is translated as CASRLAFTGELFF.

J is TRBJ1-1 and V is TRBV28, with D hard to call. Germline CDR1 reads MDHEN; CDR2 reads SYDVKM. This CDR3 has 12 residues. Trimming took 5 bases from V and 7 from J, leaving 11 bases between them. The CDR3 nucleotides are TGTGCCAGCAGTACTCTCACTTTTGAAGCTTTCTTT. Its protein product is CASSTLTFEAFF.

V is TRBV6-5 and J is TRBJ2-7; D gene unclear. V was clipped by 2 bases and J by 0 bases, with 11 bases between them. Germline values: CDR1 MNHEY, CDR2 SVGAGI. The CDR3 length is 15 residues. Here the CDR3 DNA reads TGTGCCAGCAGTTACGCGACTCAAGGCTCCTACGAGCAGTACTTC. This sequence encodes CASSYATQGSYEQYF.

The CDR3 is CAWRERSSYNEQFF. DNA for the CDR3: TGTGCCTGGAGAGAGCGCAGCTCCTACAATGAGCAGTTCTTC. This chain links TRBV30 with TRBJ2-1, with D unclear. Trimming cost V 3 bases and J 0 bases, with 9 bases left between them. The CDR3 is made up of 14 amino acids. The germline gives CDR1 GTSNPN, CDR2 SVGIG (reference sequence). Filled out from reference TRBV30 and TRBJ2-1, the complete variable domain reads SQTIHQWPATLVQPVGSPLSLECTVEGTSNPNLYWYRQAAGRGLQLLFYSVGIGQISSEVPQNLSASRPQDRQFILSSKKLLLSDSGFYLCAWRERSSYNEQFFGPGTRLTVL.

The rearrangement joins TRBV5-6 to TRBJ2-5, with a possible D match to TRBD1 (6 bases). This CDR3 has 14 residues. Trimming removed 4 bases at V and 4 bases at J, with 14 bases between. Germline loops: CDR1 SGHDT, CDR2 YYEEEE. This CDR3 is CASSTARGRETQYF. The CDR3 bases are TGTGCCAGCAGCACCGCCAGGGGAAGAGAGACCCAGTACTTC. Full variable domain (rest looked up from reference TRBV5-6 and TRBJ2-5): DAGVTQSPTHLIKTRGQQVTLRCSPKSGHDTVSWYQQALGQGPQFIFQYYEEEERQRGNFPDRFSGHQFPNYSSELNVNALLLGDSALYLCASSTARGRETQYFGPGTRLLVL.

This chain uses TRBV5-1 with TRBJ2-7; 11 bases match TRBD2. This CDR3 spans 15 amino acids. Per germline, CDR1 SGHRS and CDR2 YFSETQ. V dropped 1 base and J dropped 4; count of bases not matched to a gene: 4. CDR3 nucleotide sequence: TGCGCCAGCAGCTTGACAGGGACTAGCGGTTACGAGCAGTACTTC. Amino acids: CASSLTGTSGYEQYF.

The chain is built from TRBV18 and TRBJ1-1, with TRBD1 as a possible D gene (5 bases). Trimming cost V 6 bases and J 1 base, with 18 bases left between them. Germline V gene lookup returns CDR1 KGHSH and CDR2 LQKENI. The CDR3 runs to 16 residues. As DNA, the CDR3 is TGTGCCAGCTCCCCCCTGCTCATAGGGGAGAACACTGAAGCTTTCTTT. Its protein is CASSPLLIGENTEAFF.

The chain couples TRBV29-1 to TRBJ1-3, with a weak D call TRBD1 (6 bases). The CDR3 runs 14 residues. Trimming stripped 4 bases from V and 3 bases from J, with 13 bases between. CDR1 SQVTM and CDR2 ANQGSEA come from the germline V gene. The CDR3, as DNA: TGCAGCGTTGTATCGGGGGGCGTTGGAAACACCATATATTTT. Translation gives CSVVSGGVGNTIYF. The complete variable domain, with remaining parts taken from reference TRBV29-1 and TRBJ1-3, reads SAVISQKPSRDICQRGTSLTIQCQVDSQVTMMFWYRQQPGQSLTLIATANQGSEATYESGFVIDKFPISRPNLTFSTLTVSNMSPEDSSIYLCSVVSGGVGNTIYFGEGSWLTVV.

A note on this clone: Germline is not matched at one junction end, which may reflect a read error. The chain links TRBV18 to TRBJ1-1; 8 nucleotides match TRBD1. The CDR3 covers 14 residues. The germline V gene has CDR1 KGHSH and CDR2 LQKENI. The CDR3: CASSPQGENTEAFF. The CDR3 DNA reads TGTGCCAGCTCTCCACAGGGGGAGAACACTGAAGCTTTCTTT.

This chain joins TRBV7-2 and TRBJ2-2; D is possibly TRBD2 (5 bases). Trimming removed 2 bases from V and 2 bases from J, with 12 bases in between. CDR1 is SGHTA and CDR2 is FQGNSA in the germline V gene. The CDR3 totals 16 residues. CDR3 DNA sequence: TGTGCCAGCAGCTTACGCCGAGGGCCAAACACCGGGGAGCTGTTTTTT. It translates to CASSLRRGPNTGELFF.

The chain is built from TRBV6-5 and TRBJ1-2, with 8 bases aligning to TRBD1. CDR1 MNHEY and CDR2 SVGAGI come from the germline V gene. Trimming at V came to 7 bases and at J to 5 bases, leaving 6 bases not matched to a gene. The CDR3 is 13 amino acids. CDR3 in amino acids: CASKPGGVYGYTF. In DNA, the CDR3 is TGTGCCAGCAAGCCAGGGGGCGTTTATGGCTACACCTTC.

V gene TRBV5-8 combines with J gene TRBJ2-7; TRBD1 matches 12 bases. From germline, CDR1 is SGHTS and CDR2 YDEGEE. The CDR3 runs 19 residues. The V segment lost 4 bases and the J segment 6 bases; nucleotides outside the gene matches: 20. The CDR3 sequence: CASSRRDRGRLAGVREQYF. In DNA form, the CDR3 reads TGTGCCAGCAGCCGAAGGGACAGGGGGCGGCTAGCGGGAGTACGCGAGCAGTACTTC.